Below are 19 T cell receptor beta chains sequenced from a single sample in a study of OX40 agonist ivuxolimab in advanced cancers. Generated by immunoSEQ multiplex PCR, the TCRdb table keeps only in-frame clones and is missing some. The data hold 25,000 to 35,000 clones, with roughly 89% observed a single time. The specimen comprised CD4+ or CD8+ T cells sorted from blood, sampled in a trial of the OX40 agonist ivuxolimab. These receptors were collected from an adult with an advanced solid tumor such as melanoma, head and neck, liver or kidney cancer.

This sequence joins TRBV6-1 and TRBJ2-7, with a tentative D call TRBD2 (6 bases). The CDR3 is made up of 14 amino acids. V lost 6 bases and J lost 3, with 15 bases in between. Germline V gene data show CDR1 as MNHNS and CDR2 as SASEGT. CDR3 sequence: CASRWREGIYEQYF. CDR3 sequence (DNA): TGTGCCAGCAGGTGGCGGGAAGGAATCTACGAGCAGTACTTC.

This clone has just one count. The V and J genes are TRBV7-5 and TRBJ2-1; TRBD2 is taken as the D call from the table, unchecked against the DNA. TRBV7-5 counts as a pseudogene. The CDR3 is 16 residues long. Here the CDR3 DNA reads TGTGTCAGAAGCTTGGTGTTAAGGAGCTCCTACAATGAGCAGTTCTTC. This codes for CVRSLVLRSSYNEQFF.

Here the CDR3 reads CASSLRTLAGGLNEQFF. CDR3 nucleotides: TGTGCCAGCAGCTTAAGGACGCTAGCGGGAGGGCTCAATGAGCAGTTCTTC. The gene calls are TRBV7-8 and TRBJ2-1; 12 positions agree with TRBD2. The J segment lost 6 bases and the V segment lost 2 bases, leaving 8 bases of the junction unmatched. This CDR3 is 17 amino acids long. CDR1 SGHVS and CDR2 FQNEAQ come from the germline V gene.

The gene calls are TRBV12-5 and TRBJ2-2; tentatively, D is TRBD2 (7 bases). Trimming shortened V by 4 bases and J by 0 bases, and 15 bases separated the two germline ends. Germline CDR1 reads LGHNT; CDR2 reads FRNRAP. CDR3 size: 17 residues. CDR3 sequence: CASGWGPGTTNTGELFF. The CDR3, as DNA: TGTGCTAGTGGTTGGGGGCCGGGGACTACGAACACCGGGGAGCTGTTTTTT.

This chain joins TRBV27 and TRBJ2-4, with D perhaps matching TRBD1 or TRBD2 (5 bases each). The V gene's germline CDR1 is MNHEY and CDR2 SMNVEV (reference sequence). V was trimmed by 5 bases and J by 6 bases, leaving 14 bases between them. The CDR3 runs 14 residues. The CDR3 loop reads CASSPAGTRNIQYF. CDR3 coding DNA: TGTGCCAGCAGTCCCGCCGGGACGAGAAACATTCAGTACTTC.

This chain connects TRBV15 to TRBJ2-7, with D maybe TRBD1 (5 bases). Germline V gives CDR1 LNHNV, CDR2 YYDKDF (reference sequence). The CDR3 spans 15 residues. V dropped 8 bases and J dropped 0 bases, with 17 bases sitting between them. As DNA, the CDR3 is TGTGCCACCGGCCACAAGACAGTGAGCTCCTACGAGCAGTACTTC. This gives the protein CATGHKTVSSYEQYF.

The rearrangement joins TRBV6-1 to TRBJ2-3; D may be TRBD1 or TRBD2 (6 bases each). The V end lost 4 bases, the J end lost 6 bases, and 17 bases lay between the germline ends. CDR3 length equals 15 residues. Germline assignment: CDR1 MNHNS and CDR2 SASEGT. The CDR3 DNA sequence: TGTGCCAGCAGTGGTGTAGACGGGGGCGGGGATACGCAGTATTTT. It specifies CASSGVDGGGDTQYF.

V is TRBV27 and J is TRBJ2-2, with D tentatively TRBD1 (6 bases). The CDR3 covers 16 residues. The germline V gene has CDR1 MNHEY and CDR2 SMNVEV (reference sequence). With 4 bases removed from V and 2 bases from J, the gap between germline ends came to 14 bases. The CDR3 DNA follows: TGTGCCAGCAGTTGGACCGGGACACTAAACACCGGGGAGCTGTTTTTT. It yields the protein CASSWTGTLNTGELFF.

This clone was detected only once. The V gene is TRBV7-9, the J gene TRBJ1-1; D call uncertain. CDR1 is SEHNR and CDR2 is FQNEAQ in the germline V gene (reference sequence). This CDR3 is built from 15 residues. Trimming pared 1 base from V and 0 bases from J, leaving 9 bases between. CDR3 in amino acids: CASSLVSNMNTEAFF. DNA for the CDR3: TGTGCCAGCAGCTTAGTCAGTAACATGAACACTGAAGCTTTCTTT.

This clone was seen just once. The chain has TRBV7-8 and TRBJ2-2; D not certain. The germline gives CDR1 SGHVS, CDR2 FQNEAQ. Trimming took 7 bases from V and 7 from J, leaving 7 bases between them. The length of the CDR3 is 11 residues. In nucleotides, the CDR3 is TGTGCCAGCATCATACACGGGGAGCTGTTTTTT. It is translated as CASIIHGELFF.

J is TRBJ1-2 and V is TRBV5-5; a possible D gene is TRBD1 (5 bases). Germline V CDR1 and CDR2: SGHKS, YYEKEE (reference sequence). CDR3 length: 17 amino acids. Trimming took off 3 bases at V and 4 bases at J, with 22 bases between the two ends. CDR3 protein: CASSSRDAEPFGYGYTF. As DNA, the CDR3 is TGTGCCAGCAGCTCCCGGGACGCAGAACCCTTCGGCTATGGCTACACCTTC.

V and J are TRBV30 and TRBJ2-1; D is ambiguous. Germline CDR1 reads GTSNPN; CDR2 reads SVGIG (reference sequence). CDR3 size: 12 residues. This chain's CDR3 is CALEWKGTEQFF. CDR3 nucleotide sequence: TGTGCTCTGGAGTGGAAAGGAACAGAGCAGTTCTTC. The variable domain in full, with the rest retrieved from reference TRBV30 and TRBJ2-1, is SQTIHQWPATLVQPVGSPLSLECTVEGTSNPNLYWYRQAAGRGLQLLFYSVGIGQISSEVPQNLSASRPQDRQFILSSKKLLLSDSGFYLCALEWKGTEQFFGPGTRLTVL.

This clone was seen just once. V gene TRBV27 combines with J gene TRBJ2-7; D is perhaps TRBD2 (7 bases). The V end was cut by 7 bases, the J end by 2 bases, with 15 bases between. Germline V gene sequence: CDR1 MNHEY, CDR2 SMNVEV (reference sequence). There are 14 residues in the CDR3. This CDR3 reads CASNKAGAPYEQYF. For the CDR3, the DNA is TGTGCCAGCAATAAGGCGGGGGCACCCTACGAGCAGTACTTC.

This clone occurred once. This chain joins TRBV27 and TRBJ2-2; 7 bases are a match to TRBD2. The J segment lost 6 bases and the V segment lost 5 bases, leaving 9 bases of the junction unmatched. CDR3 length: 15 amino acids. The V gene's germline CDR1 is MNHEY and CDR2 SMNVEV (reference sequence). CDR3 in amino acids: CASSKGGYLPGELFF. As DNA, the CDR3 is TGTGCCAGCAGTAAGGGAGGGTACCTTCCCGGGGAGCTGTTTTTT.

The CDR3 sequence is CASSRGGLAHNEQFF. The CDR3 DNA follows: TGTGCCAGCAGCCGTGGGGGACTAGCTCACAATGAGCAGTTCTTC. The chain carries TRBV9 and TRBJ2-1; 9 nucleotides agree with TRBD2. Germline CDR1 and CDR2: SGDLS and YYNGEE. Losses at the gene ends were 4 bases for V and 5 bases for J; bases not matched to a gene: 7. CDR3 length: 15 residues.

The chain combines TRBV5-1 with TRBJ2-5, with 13 bases fitting TRBD2. The CDR3 loop spans 19 amino acids. The trim removed 5 bases at V and 4 bases at J, leaving 17 bases unmatched. CDR1 SGHRS and CDR2 YFSETQ come from the germline V gene. The CDR3 reads CASRPGLVTLAGGIETQYF. CDR3 DNA: TGCGCCAGCAGACCCGGACTCGTTACACTAGCGGGAGGGATAGAGACCCAGTACTTC.

This sequence joins TRBV27 and TRBJ2-3; 8 bases agree with TRBD2. With V trimmed by 0 bases and J by 4 bases, 6 bases remained unmatched. The CDR3 has 16 residues. Germline V gene lookup returns CDR1 MNHEY and CDR2 SMNVEV (reference sequence). The DNA for the CDR3 is TGTGCCAGCAGTTTATCGAAGCGGGGGTGGGCAGATACGCAGTATTTT. Amino acids: CASSLSKRGWADTQYF.

This chain links TRBV27 with TRBJ1-6; D unresolved. CDR3 length equals 13 residues. The germline V gene has CDR1 MNHEY and CDR2 SMNVEV (reference sequence). Trimming took 2 bases from V and 4 from J, leaving 3 bases between them. CDR3 sequence: CASSLGYNSPLHF. The CDR3 coding sequence is TGTGCCAGCAGTTTAGGGTATAATTCACCCCTCCACTTT.

V is TRBV7-2 and J is TRBJ2-7; 12 nucleotides line up with TRBD2. V shed 1 base, J shed 3 bases, and the junction held 7 bases outside the gene matches. CDR3 length: 17 residues. Germline lookup yields CDR1 SGHTA and CDR2 FQGNSA. CDR3 DNA: TGTGCCAGCAGCTTAGGGCTAGCGGGGGGGCCGAACTACGAGCAGTACTTC. The encoded protein is CASSLGLAGGPNYEQYF.